This TCR beta chain was retrieved from a study of CD8+ T cells in alopecia areata. On the study more broadly: Those patients who were treated received oral tofacitinib, which was given at 5 to 10 mg twice daily for moderate-to-severe alopecia areata. Study-level findings and limits: Tissue-resident alphabeta T cells belonging to normal skin likewise get sequenced within scalp specimens. Scalp clonality, along with expanded CD8+ clones among the top 100, was significantly decreased by tofacitinib.

Germline CDR1 and CDR2: LGHNA and YSLEER. Between the trimmed V and J ends, which lost 0 bases and 4 bases, there was a span of 7 bases. The CDR3 consists of 14 residues. There are a few counts of this clone. Its antigen remains unidentified. Extraction and reverse transcription of RNA yielded cDNA as the sequencing template. Sequencing used immunoSEQ multiplex PCR; TCRdb keeps in-frame clones, though not all of them. The data show over 200,000 clones, over 60% seen once. Stated treatment: oral pan-JAK inhibitor, 5-10 mg twice daily. CD4+ and CD8+ T cells were sorted from PBMCs stained for CD3, CD4 and CD8.

V usage is TRBV4-3 and J usage is TRBJ2-1, with unresolved D. The sequencing used CD4+ T cells sorted from blood, collected at week 4, from a patient treated with tofacitinib. This clonotype was obtained from a human donor with alopecia areata. CDR3 coding DNA: TGCGCCAGCAGCCAAGAAACCCATTACAATGAGCAGTTCTTC. Encoded protein: CASSQETHYNEQFF.